These T cell receptor beta chains were read from a single sample in a study of blood T cell repertoires in COVID-19. Method: immunoSEQ multiplex PCR; TCRdb's copy keeps in-frame clones and lacks some. The table records roughly 220,000 clones, 85% to 90% of them present only once. The sample taken for sequencing was PBMCs or T cells enriched from blood (not recorded which). The receptors come from a woman aged 18 to 35 in a cohort exposed to, infected with or recovered from COVID-19 (not recorded which). The CDR3 runs from the conserved cysteine through the conserved F or W. The D gene is left open where the match is weak. Clone size is stated in some rows and not others, as once, few, many or a class when expanded.

TRBV2	-	TRBD2	TRBJ2-3	CASQTSGNPTDTQYF	TGTGCCAGCCAGACTAGCGGGAACCCCACAGATACGCAGTATTTT
TRBV19	-	-	TRBJ1-5	CASSPGHYQPQHF	TGTGCCAGTAGTCCGGGACATTATCAGCCCCAGCATTTT
TRBV5-1	-	TRBD2	TRBJ2-1	CASSLLGSGRVDEQFF	TGCGCCAGCAGCCTCCTAGGAAGCGGGAGGGTGGATGAGCAGTTCTTC
TRBV15	-	TRBD2	TRBJ2-7	CATSREILAGDLTGAYEQYF	TGTGCCACCAGCAGAGAGATACTAGCGGGAGATTTAACGGGGGCCTACGAGCAGTACTTC
TRBV4-2	-	-	TRBJ2-2	CASSQDRYHTGELFF	TGTGCCAGCAGCCAAGATCGCTACCACACCGGGGAGCTGTTTTTT
TRBV6-5	-	TRBD1	TRBJ2-2	CASSPQGDQTGELFF	TGTGCCAGCAGTCCCCAGGGGGATCAAACCGGGGAGCTGTTTTTT
TRBV18	-	TRBD2	TRBJ2-7	CASSPPSGRISGEQYF	TGTGCCAGCTCACCACCTAGCGGGAGGATCTCGGGAGAGCAGTACTTC
TRBV4-1	-	TRBD2	TRBJ2-2	CASSQGLAEFTGELFF	TGCGCCAGCAGCCAAGGACTAGCTGAATTCACCGGGGAGCTGTTTTTT
TRBV3-1/TRBV3-2	-	-	TRBJ1-5	CASSDQQGQPQHF	TGTGCCAGCAGCGACCAACAGGGTCAGCCCCAGCATTTT
TRBV5-1	-	TRBD2	TRBJ2-7	CASSWGAGGEQYF	TGCGCCAGCAGCTGGGGGGCGGGGGGCGAGCAGTACTTC
TRBV19	-	-	TRBJ1-5	CASSITVPYSNQPQHF	TGTGCCAGTAGTATAACCGTCCCCTATAGCAATCAGCCCCAGCATTTT
TRBV7-9	-	TRBD1	TRBJ2-7	CASSFSIGQGYGEQYF	TGTGCCAGCAGTTTCTCCATCGGACAGGGTTATGGCGAGCAGTACTTC
TRBV19	-	TRBD1	TRBJ2-7	CASSMTGGYEQYF	TGTGCCAGTAGTATGACAGGGGGCTACGAGCAGTACTTC
TRBV19	-	TRBD2	TRBJ2-7	CASSMGTSGSTYEQYF	TGTGCCAGTAGTATGGGAACTAGCGGGAGTACCTACGAGCAGTACTTC
TRBV15	-	TRBD1	TRBJ2-7	CATSPRQGASEQYF	TGTGCCACCAGCCCGCGACAGGGGGCAAGCGAGCAGTACTTC
TRBV11-2	few	-	TRBJ1-2	CASSLGLGGEIGGYTF	TGTGCCAGCAGCTTAGGGTTGGGGGGTGAGATAGGTGGCTACACCTTC
TRBV29-1	-	-	TRBJ1-4	CSVEVEGVDGKLFF	TGCAGCGTTGAAGTTGAGGGGGTAGACGGAAAACTGTTTTTT
TRBV27	few	TRBD1	TRBJ1-4	CASSTGTVHATNEKLFF	TGTGCCAGCAGCACCGGGACAGTTCATGCAACTAATGAAAAACTGTTTTTT
TRBV9	-	-	TRBJ1-2	CASSVGPRGGGYTF	TGTGCCAGCAGCGTAGGTCCCAGGGGTGGAGGCTACACCTTC
TRBV5-5	-	-	TRBJ1-2	CASSSQGSGYTF	TGTGCCAGCAGTTCTCAGGGGAGCGGCTACACCTTC
TRBV21-1	-	-	TRBJ1-1	CASSRREMKGEVNTEAFF	TGTGCCAGCAGCCGACGCGAGATGAAGGGAGAGGTTAACACTGAAGCTTTCTTT
TRBV29-1	-	-	TRBJ2-5	CSVVWRDKETQYF	TGCAGCGTTGTCTGGAGGGATAAAGAGACCCAGTACTTC
TRBV4-1	-	TRBD1	TRBJ1-4	CASSQDGRQGIKGGEKLFF	TGCGCCAGCAGCCAAGATGGGCGACAGGGTATCAAGGGGGGTGAAAAACTGTTTTTT
TRBV14	-	TRBD1	TRBJ1-1	CASSLKVPGQADEAFF	TGTGCCAGCAGCCTGAAGGTACCGGGACAGGCTGATGAAGCTTTCTTT
TRBV18	-	-	TRBJ1-5	CASSEGGNQPQHF	TGTGCCAGCTCAGAGGGGGGCAATCAGCCCCAGCATTTT
TRBV4-1	-	TRBD1	TRBJ1-5	CASSQETGTGAQPQHF	TGCGCCAGCAGCCAAGAAACCGGGACAGGGGCTCAGCCCCAGCATTTT
TRBV11-3	-	TRBD2	TRBJ2-5	CASSLILAGETQYF	TGTGCCAGCAGCTTAATACTAGCGGGAGAGACCCAGTACTTC
TRBV7-2	-	-	TRBJ1-5	CASSLVRDNQPQHF	TGTGCCAGCAGCTTAGTCCGGGACAATCAGCCCCAGCATTTT
TRBV19	-	-	TRBJ2-5	CASSIRGQETQYF	TGTGCCAGTAGTATACGCGGGCAAGAGACCCAGTACTTC
TRBV7-8	-	-	TRBJ1-2	CASSLPNAGTPQSGYTF	TGTGCCAGCAGCTTACCCAACGCCGGGACTCCTCAATCCGGCTACACCTTC
TRBV4-2	-	-	TRBJ1-3	CASSQVGLTGSSGNTIYF	TGTGCCAGCAGCCAAGTCGGGCTGACAGGAAGCTCTGGAAACACCATATATTTT
TRBV3-1/TRBV3-2	-	-	TRBJ1-2	CASNPTGGSFYGYTF	TGTGCCAGCAACCCCACAGGTGGTTCCTTCTATGGCTACACCTTC
TRBV18	-	-	TRBJ2-7	CASSPGEGAYEQYF	TGTGCCAGCTCACCGGGGGAGGGGGCCTACGAGCAGTACTTC
TRBV5-1	once	TRBD2	TRBJ2-1	CASSLPSGRGEQFF	TGCGCCAGCAGCTTGCCTAGCGGGAGAGGCGAGCAGTTCTTC
TRBV10-2	-	TRBD1	TRBJ1-1	CASRGRQGQGTEAFF	TGCGCCAGCAGGGGGAGACAGGGACAAGGCACTGAAGCTTTCTTT
TRBV27	-	-	TRBJ2-5	CASSLSYGVGETQYF	TGTGCCAGCAGTTTATCGTACGGGGTCGGAGAGACCCAGTACTTC
TRBV5-5	few	TRBD2	TRBJ2-3	CASNQLAGGDTQYF	TGTGCCAGCAACCAGTTGGCGGGAGGCGATACGCAGTATTTT
TRBV7-8	-	-	TRBJ2-7	CASSPDRWGSYEQYF	TGTGCCAGCAGCCCAGACAGGTGGGGCTCCTACGAGCAGTACTTC
TRBV7-9	-	TRBD1	TRBJ1-2	CASSLAGTGQGAYGYTF	TGTGCCAGCAGCTTAGCTGGAACTGGACAGGGGGCCTATGGCTACACCTTC
TRBV7-9	-	-	TRBJ2-7	CASSFDGGLHEQYF	TGTGCCAGCAGCTTTGACGGGGGTTTGCACGAGCAGTACTTC
TRBV6-5	-	-	TRBJ2-7	CASSYSGGYYEQYF	TGTGCCAGCAGTTACTCGGGGGGATACTACGAGCAGTACTTC
TRBV13	-	TRBD2	TRBJ2-2	CASSHGGAAGELFF	TGTGCCAGCAGTCACGGGGGGGCCGCCGGGGAGCTGTTTTTT
TRBV19	-	TRBD2	TRBJ2-3	CASSRTSGSRTDTQYF	TGTGCCAGTAGCAGGACTAGCGGGAGTCGGACAGATACGCAGTATTTT
TRBV28	few	-	TRBJ1-3	CASSLRTLGGNTIYF	TGTGCCAGCAGTTTGCGGACATTGGGGGGAAACACCATATATTTT
TRBV29-1	-	-	TRBJ2-2	CSVIQGDTGELFF	TGCAGCGTCATTCAGGGTGACACCGGGGAGCTGTTTTTT
TRBV2	-	TRBD1	TRBJ1-6	CASKQGENSPLHF	TGTGCCAGCAAACAGGGGGAAAATTCACCCCTCCACTTT
TRBV6-5	once	TRBD1	TRBJ2-2	CASRRQGSTGELFF	TGTGCCAGCCGGAGACAGGGGAGCACCGGGGAGCTGTTTTTT
TRBV12-3/TRBV12-4	-	-	TRBJ2-5	CASSLSGKETQYF	TGTGCCAGCAGTTTGTCGGGAAAAGAGACCCAGTACTTC
TRBV5-6	-	TRBD1	TRBJ2-7	CASSVGQGSEQYF	TGTGCCAGCAGCGTCGGACAGGGGAGCGAGCAGTACTTC
TRBV5-1	-	-	TRBJ2-7	CASSEDNYEQYF	TGCGCCAGCAGCGAGGACAACTACGAGCAGTACTTC